Sequencing of this T cell receptor beta chain was carried out in a study of blood T cell repertoires in COVID-19. Turning to the study itself: Material from acute and convalescent COVID-19 was sourced from the United States, Italy and Spain. T cells, B-cell-depleted T cells, or PBMCs provided the cDNA or gDNA that served as material.

The table came from immunoSEQ multiplex PCR; TCRdb's copy has only in-frame clones and leaves some out. The sample has some 270,000 clones; roughly 88% are singletons. Germline CDR1 reads SNHLY; CDR2 reads FYNNEI. The CDR3 runs to 13 residues. In terms of age and location, participants ranged from roughly 18 to 89 years and lived in about two dozen US areas. Cohort 3 recovery required two negative PCRs, clearance, or symptom resolution. With respect to this clone: One end of the junction varies from germline; a read error may be responsible.

The V and J genes are TRBV2 and TRBJ2-1; 7 bases align to TRBD1. This receptor was taken from a woman between 25 and 40 years old who had recovered from COVID-19. The sequenced material came from PBMCs or T cells enriched from blood (not recorded which). CDR3 DNA sequence: TGTGCCAGTAGCACTGACGACAGGGTTTTCATGGTCTTC. Its protein product is CASSTDDRVFMVF.